One sample yielded the 13 T cell receptor beta chains listed below, sequenced in a study of patients and donors after allogeneic stem cell transplantation. TCRdb fed the RT-PCR reads into MiXCR, producing one record per CDR3 protein. The sample carries approximately 99,000 distinct CDR3 sequences, 35% recorded once. The source material was blood, either unsorted or a sorted T cell fraction (not recorded which). These receptors all come from a human donor who was either an allogeneic HSCT recipient or a stem cell or donor lymphocyte infusion donor (not recorded which). It is not recorded whose cells these are; they may come from a transplant donor.

V is TRBV7-3 and J is TRBJ1-1; maybe TRBD1 (5 bases). V lost 2 bases and J 2 bases, leaving 6 bases between the germline ends. Per germline, CDR1 SGHTA and CDR2 FQGTGA. The CDR3 is 13 residues long. The CDR3 DNA is TGTGCCAGCAGCTTAGGGACCAACACTGAAGCTTTCTTT. It specifies CASSLGTNTEAFF.

This chain joins TRBV12-3 or TRBV12-4 and TRBJ2-3; the D call may be TRBD1 or TRBD2 (7 bases each). The CDR3 has 15 amino acids. Deletions cut 5 bases from V and 5 bases from J, with 17 bases between. CDR3 DNA: TGTGCCAGCAGTACCCCCCGCAGGGGGGGAGATACGCAGTATTTT. This encodes CASSTPRRGGDTQYF.

This clonotype showed up just a few times. V gene TRBV28 combines with J gene TRBJ2-5, with D unresolved. The CDR3 has 14 residues. Trimming took off 3 bases at V and 2 bases at J, with 10 bases between the two ends. Germline-derived CDR1 and CDR2 are MDHEN and SYDVKM. DNA of the CDR3: TGTGCCAGCAGTTTCTCGTTCCGTCAAGAGACCCAGTACTTC. This sequence encodes CASSFSFRQETQYF. Full variable domain (remainder filled in from reference TRBV28 and TRBJ2-5): DVKVTQSSRYLVKRTGEKVFLECVQDMDHENMFWYRQDPGLGLRLIYFSYDVKMKEKGDIPEGYSVSREKKERFSLILESASTNQTSMYLCASSFSFRQETQYFGPGTRLLVL.

This clonotype has more than one count but fewer than ten. The chain uses TRBV5-5 and TRBJ1-5, with D uncertain. Trimming removed 3 bases from V and 3 bases from J, with 13 bases in between. The germline CDR1 and CDR2 sequences are SGHKS and YYEKEE (reference sequence). The CDR3 loop spans 15 amino acids. The chain's CDR3 is CASSSFTGFNQPQHF. The CDR3 DNA sequence: TGTGCCAGCAGCTCCTTTACGGGGTTCAATCAGCCCCAGCATTTT.

This clonotype was seen a handful of times. This chain connects TRBV18 to TRBJ1-5; 9 bases are a match to TRBD1. The germline V gene encodes CDR1 KGHSH and CDR2 LQKENI. The ends lost 2 bases at V and 4 bases at J; junction bases unmatched: 6. This CDR3 comprises 16 residues. The DNA for the CDR3 is TGTGCCAGCTCACCAAGACCACAGGGGGCGAATCAGCCCCAGCATTTT. Translation: CASSPRPQGANQPQHF.

This clonotype was found many times. The chain is built from TRBV12-3 or TRBV12-4 and TRBJ1-4; 10 bases are shared with TRBD1. This CDR3 spans 14 amino acids. V was pared by 5 bases and J by 8 bases, with 5 bases of the junction left unmatched. CDR3 loop: CASSPGQGREKLFF. The CDR3 bases are TGTGCCAGCAGTCCGGGACAGGGGCGAGAAAAACTGTTTTTT.

In its sample, this clonotype was seen a few times. The chain is built from TRBV20-1 and TRBJ1-5; D call uncertain. CDR1 and CDR2 from the germline V gene are DFQATT and SNEGSKA (reference sequence). The V end lost 6 bases, the J end lost 4 bases, and 19 bases lay between the germline ends. The CDR3 runs 15 residues. The chain's CDR3 is CSATSPAGGNQPQHF. The CDR3 region has the DNA TGCAGTGCAACCTCCCCGGCAGGAGGGAATCAGCCCCAGCATTTT.

The chain carries TRBV7-8 and TRBJ2-3; D might be TRBD2 (6 bases). The CDR3 is made up of 17 amino acids. The germline V gene encodes CDR1 SGHVS and CDR2 FQNEAQ. Trimming removed 4 bases from V and 4 bases from J, with 21 bases in between. The CDR3 region is CASSSLLAGSGSDTQYF. In nucleotides, the CDR3 is TGTGCCAGCAGCTCGCTTTTGGCGGGAAGTGGCTCAGATACGCAGTATTTT. The full variable domain, in which reference TRBV7-8 and TRBJ2-3 provide the parts outside the CDR3, is GAGVSQSPRYKVAKRGQDVALRCDPISGHVSLFWYQQALGQGPEFLTYFQNEAQLDKSGLPSDRFFAERPEGSVSTLKIQRTQQEDSAVYLCASSSLLAGSGSDTQYFGPGTRLTVL.

This clonotype has only a few counts. This sequence joins TRBV15 and TRBJ2-7; D not resolved. This CDR3 region has 14 residues. CDR1 and CDR2 from the germline V gene are LNHNV and YYDKDF (reference sequence). Trimming left V 0 bases short and J 6 bases short, with 12 bases between. The CDR3 reads CATSRDRVGSEQYF. CDR3 nucleotide sequence: TGTGCCACCAGCAGAGATAGGGTGGGGTCCGAGCAGTACTTC.

V gene TRBV6-5 combines with J gene TRBJ1-5; D uncertain. There are 14 residues in the CDR3. V lost 5 bases and J 3 bases, leaving 11 bases between the germline ends. Germline-derived CDR1 and CDR2 are MNHEY and SVGAGI. The CDR3 DNA reads as TGTGCCAGCAGTACAGTCGGCCCCAATCAGCCCCAGCATTTT. It specifies CASSTVGPNQPQHF.

This clonotype was recorded at least ten times. The V gene is TRBV4-3, the J gene TRBJ1-2; D is unclear. Between the trimmed V and J ends, which lost 0 bases and 2 bases, there was a span of 10 bases. The CDR3 is 15 amino acids. Per the germline V gene, CDR1 is LGHNA and CDR2 is YSLEER. CDR3 nucleotides: TGCGCCAGCAGCCAAGACTCGGCGGGGAACTATGGCTACACCTTC. As protein: CASSQDSAGNYGYTF.

There are a few counts of this clonotype. CDR3 loop: CSASQSGGGTEAFF. The CDR3 nucleotides read TGCAGTGCTTCCCAATCGGGAGGGGGCACTGAAGCTTTCTTT. The chain employs TRBV20-1 and TRBJ1-1; D perhaps matches TRBD1 (6 bases). The CDR3 length is 14 residues. Between the trimmed V and J ends, which lost 5 bases and 4 bases, there was a span of 17 bases. CDR1 and CDR2 (germline): DFQATT, SNEGSKA (reference sequence).

This chain links TRBV12-3 or TRBV12-4 with TRBJ2-3; 12 bases are shared with TRBD2. V dropped 5 bases and J dropped 2; count of bases not matched to a gene: 5. CDR3 length: 16 residues. CDR3 coding DNA: TGTGCCAGCAGTAGCGGGACTAGCGGGCTCACAGATACGCAGTATTTT. Its protein product is CASSSGTSGLTDTQYF.